The clone carrying this T cell receptor beta chain has at least ten counts. These data belong to a study of CD8 T cells in ankylosing spondylitis. One entry per CDR3 protein, called by TCRdb with MiXCR from the 5' RACE reads. This sample has more than 100,000 distinct CDR3 sequences; 10% to 12% occur once, and the top ten carry around 4.1%. Sequencing was carried out using blood, either unsorted or a sorted T cell fraction (not recorded which). The receptor's source is a female donor with ankylosing spondylitis or in good health (not recorded which).

CDR3 protein: CSARSQDRGRMKAGELFF. The CDR3 DNA reads as TGCAGTGCTAGATCCCAAGACAGGGGGCGAATGAAGGCCGGGGAGCTGTTTTTT. The chain employs TRBV20-1 and TRBJ2-2; TRBD1 matches 10 bases. CDR3 length: 18 amino acids. V lost 2 bases and J lost 6; bases outside the gene matches: 15. Germline V CDR1 and CDR2: DFQATT, SNEGSKA (reference sequence).